This T cell receptor beta chain was sequenced during a study of regulatory T cells in long-lasting Graves disease. The overall study: Treatment with antithyroid drugs for over 5 years, together with positive TSH receptor antibodies, meant persistent Graves' disease. Study conclusions and caveats: With a small sample size, accuracy may have been reduced. Between persistent patients, roughly 2,600 public clonotypes were shared, exceeding the 900 to 1,000 shared between new patients.

CDR3 length equals 17 residues. V gave up 4 bases and J gave up 3 bases; unmatched junction bases: 11. Germline V lookup: CDR1 SGHDN, CDR2 FVKESK. Remarks on this clonotype: Antigen unknown.

Library construction for TCR beta used iRepertoire HTBI primers and Arm-PCR of CDR3 regions. A single record per CDR3 protein comes from TCRdb applying MiXCR to the multiplex PCR reads. This sample has about 470,000 distinct CDR3 sequences, with about 22% found just once. Sample time point: persistent/refractory GD, antithyroid drugs over 5 years with positive TRAb. There was RNA extracted from PBMCs, and the TCR library was made from it. Specimen: peripheral blood mononuclear cells (PBMCs), collected when the disease was refractory, from a patient treated with antithyroid drugs. The chain has TRBV14 and TRBJ2-7, with 11 bases fitting TRBD1. The clonotype was recovered from a female donor with Graves disease. The CDR3 DNA follows: TGTGCCAGCAGCCGAGGACAGGGGGCAGAATTCATCTACGAGCAGTACTTC. This sequence encodes CASSRGQGAEFIYEQYF.